This passage covers 5 T cell receptor beta chains from one sample sequenced in a study of response to subunit inactivated influenza vaccine. Using its own MiXCR run on the RT-PCR reads, TCRdb lists one record per CDR3 protein. This table has about 800,000 distinct CDR3 sequences, 21% appearing once. The sample was PBMCs from blood, taken 5 days after vaccination. These receptors came from a man in his fifties who received an inactivated influenza vaccine.

The chain carries TRBV20-1 and TRBJ2-5, with 14 bases identical to TRBD2. This CDR3 is 15 amino acids long. V was pared by 3 bases and J by 1 base, with 1 base of the junction left unmatched. Germline loops: CDR1 DFQATT, CDR2 SNEGSKA (reference sequence). As DNA, the CDR3 is TGCAGTGCTAGGGGACTAGCGGGAGTCCAAGAGACCCAGTACTTC. As protein: CSARGLAGVQETQYF.

In its sample, this clonotype was seen many times. This chain uses TRBV27 with TRBJ2-2; no clear D gene. The CDR3 consists of 11 residues. Looked up from germline, CDR1 is MNHEY and CDR2 is SMNVEV (reference sequence). V lost 4 bases and J 6 bases, leaving 3 bases between the germline ends. Written as DNA, the CDR3 is TGTGCCAGCAGTTATGCCGGGGAGCTGTTTTTT. Amino acids: CASSYAGELFF.

The chain carries TRBV12-3 or TRBV12-4 and TRBJ2-2; TRBD1 matches at 8 bases. The V segment lost 3 bases and the J segment 6 bases; nucleotides outside the gene matches: 6. CDR3 length equals 15 residues. The CDR3 bases are TGTGCCAGCAGTTTGGACAGGGACGTGGCCGGGGAGCTGTTTTTT. Its translation: CASSLDRDVAGELFF.

This clonotype has more than one count but fewer than ten. The chain links TRBV15 to TRBJ1-6; D is uncertain. CDR3 length equals 14 residues. Trimming took off 0 bases at V and 8 bases at J, with 8 bases between the two ends. CDR1 is LNHNV and CDR2 is YYDKDF in the germline V gene (reference sequence). The CDR3 DNA is TGTGCCACCAGCAGAGATTTAGGCGATTCACCCCTCCACTTT. Translation gives CATSRDLGDSPLHF.

CDR3 DNA: TGTGCCAGCAGCTACGACAGGAGCGGAAGCATTCAGTACTTC. The encoded protein is CASSYDRSGSIQYF. The chain joins TRBV11-3 to TRBJ2-4, with D maybe TRBD1 (6 bases). Germline V gene sequence: CDR1 SGHNT, CDR2 YENEEA. The CDR3 is made up of 14 amino acids. The ends were cut back, 4 bases at V and 9 bases at J, with 16 bases in the middle.